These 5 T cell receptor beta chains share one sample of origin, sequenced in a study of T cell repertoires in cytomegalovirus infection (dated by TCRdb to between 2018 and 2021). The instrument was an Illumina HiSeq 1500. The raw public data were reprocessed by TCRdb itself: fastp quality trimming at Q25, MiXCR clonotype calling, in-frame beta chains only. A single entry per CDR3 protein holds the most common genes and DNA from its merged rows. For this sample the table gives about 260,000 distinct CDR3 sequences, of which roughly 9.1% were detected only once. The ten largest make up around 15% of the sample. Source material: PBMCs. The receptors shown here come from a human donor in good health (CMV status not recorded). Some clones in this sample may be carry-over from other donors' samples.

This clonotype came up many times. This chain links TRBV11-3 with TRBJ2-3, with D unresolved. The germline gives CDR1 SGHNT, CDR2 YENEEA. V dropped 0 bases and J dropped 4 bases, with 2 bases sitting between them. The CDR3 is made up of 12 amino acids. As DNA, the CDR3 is TGTGCCAGCAGCTTAGAGCCAGATACGCAGTATTTT. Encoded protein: CASSLEPDTQYF. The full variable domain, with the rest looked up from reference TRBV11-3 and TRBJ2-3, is EAGVVQSPRYKIIEKKQPVAFWCNPISGHNTLYWYLQNLGQGPELLIRYENEEAVDDSQLPKDRFSAERLKGVDSTLKIQPAELGDSAVYLCASSLEPDTQYFGPGTRLTVL.

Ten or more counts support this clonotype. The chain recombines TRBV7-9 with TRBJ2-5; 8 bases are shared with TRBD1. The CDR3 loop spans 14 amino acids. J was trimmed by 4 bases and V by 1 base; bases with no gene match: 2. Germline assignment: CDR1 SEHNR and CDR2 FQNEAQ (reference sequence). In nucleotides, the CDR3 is TGTGCCAGCAGCTTAGACAGGGGGGCAGAGACCCAGTACTTC. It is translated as CASSLDRGAETQYF.

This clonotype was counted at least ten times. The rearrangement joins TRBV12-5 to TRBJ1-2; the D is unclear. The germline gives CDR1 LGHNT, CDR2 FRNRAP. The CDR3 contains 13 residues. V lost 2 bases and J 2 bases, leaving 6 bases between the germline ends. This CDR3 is CASGLIQNYGYTF. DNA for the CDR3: TGTGCTAGTGGTTTGATCCAGAACTATGGCTACACCTTC.

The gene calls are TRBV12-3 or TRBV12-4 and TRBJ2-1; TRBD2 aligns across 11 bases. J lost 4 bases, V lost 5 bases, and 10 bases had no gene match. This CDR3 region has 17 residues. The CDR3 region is CASSTYSSGGWYNEQFF. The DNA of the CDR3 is TGTGCCAGCAGTACTTACTCTAGCGGGGGGTGGTACAATGAGCAGTTCTTC.

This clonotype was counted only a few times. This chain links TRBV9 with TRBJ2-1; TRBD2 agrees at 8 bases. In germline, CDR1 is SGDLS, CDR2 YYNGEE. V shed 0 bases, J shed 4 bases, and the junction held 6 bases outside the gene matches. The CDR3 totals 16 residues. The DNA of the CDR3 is TGTGCCAGCAGCGTAGAGCCGGCGGGAGGTTACAATGAGCAGTTCTTC. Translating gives CASSVEPAGGYNEQFF. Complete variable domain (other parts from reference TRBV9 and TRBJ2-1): DSGVTQTPKHLITATGQRVTLRCSPRSGDLSVYWYQQSLDQGLQFLIQYYNGEERAKGNILERFSAQQFPDLHSELNLSSLELGDSALYFCASSVEPAGGYNEQFFGPGTRLTVL.